Listed below are T cell receptor beta chains from one sample, sequenced in a study of T cell responses to AZD1222 COVID-19 vaccine. Clones were sequenced by immunoSEQ multiplex PCR, and TCRdb holds only the in-frame ones, with some missing. The sample carries about 130,000 clones, roughly 86% recorded once. Sequences were derived from peripheral blood, sampled 28 days after the second AZD1222 dose. The receptor set was obtained from an adult who received the AZD1222 COVID-19 vaccine. Each CDR3 is given with its conserved first and last residue. Each record gives: J gene, clone size, D gene, V gene, CDR3 protein, CDR3 DNA. The D gene is left open where the match is weak. Not every row has a clone size; where given, it reads once, few, many or a size class.

TRBJ2-5 | NA | TRBD2 | TRBV13 | CASSSGLAGGETQYF | TGTGCCAGCAGCTCGGGACTAGCGGGGGGAGAGACCCAGTACTTC
TRBJ1-3 | NA | NA | TRBV7-3 | CASSPQGTIGNTIYF | TGTGCCAGCAGCCCGCAGGGTACCATTGGAAACACCATATATTTT
TRBJ2-6 | NA | NA | TRBV6-5 | CASRADSSGANVLTF | TGTGCCAGCAGGGCTGACAGTTCTGGGGCCAACGTCCTGACTTTC
TRBJ2-5 | NA | NA | TRBV19 | CASSIGAHQETQYF | TGTGCCAGTAGTATAGGGGCCCACCAAGAGACCCAGTACTTC
TRBJ2-7 | NA | TRBD1 | TRBV19 | CASSSRPGQGSYEQYF | TGTGCCAGTAGTTCTCGCCCGGGACAGGGCTCCTACGAGCAGTACTTC
TRBJ1-4 | once | NA | TRBV30 | CAWGAMGVREKLFF | TGTGCCTGGGGGGCCATGGGGGTGAGGGAAAAACTGTTTTTT
TRBJ2-1 | NA | NA | TRBV6-5 | CASSQDSDNEQFF | TGTGCCAGCAGTCAGGACAGCGACAATGAGCAGTTCTTC
TRBJ2-3 | NA | TRBD2 | TRBV12-3/TRBV12-4 | CASRRGGTDTQYF | TGTGCCAGCCGGCGGGGGGGGACAGATACGCAGTATTTT
TRBJ1-2 | NA | TRBD1 | TRBV28 | CAAGDRGYGYTF | TGTGCCGCGGGCGACAGGGGGTATGGCTACACCTTC
TRBJ2-3 | once | NA | TRBV12-3/TRBV12-4 | CASSVQGDTQYF | TGTGCCAGCAGTGTCCAGGGAGATACGCAGTATTTT
TRBJ2-3 | NA | NA | TRBV6-5 | CASSYGGDPTDTQYF | TGTGCCAGCAGTTACGGCGGGGACCCCACAGATACGCAGTATTTT
TRBJ2-5 | NA | NA | TRBV5-1 | CASSLGTGWIQETQYF | TGCGCCAGCAGCTTAGGGACGGGATGGATCCAAGAGACCCAGTACTTC
TRBJ2-2 | NA | TRBD2 | TRBV7-3 | CASSPWGTSGGPTGELFF | TGTGCCAGCAGCCCCTGGGGGACTAGCGGGGGGCCCACCGGGGAGCTGTTTTTT
TRBJ1-2 | NA | NA | TRBV5-1 | CASSLQGDGYTF | TGCGCCAGCAGCTTACAGGGAGACGGCTACACCTTC
TRBJ1-3 | NA | TRBD1 | TRBV28 | CASSMRTGGYITSGNTIYF | TGTGCCAGCAGTATGCGGACAGGGGGGTATATTACCTCTGGAAACACCATATATTTT